These 30 T cell receptor beta chains originate from one sample sequenced in a study of T-cell reconstitution after alpha-beta-depleted transplantation in children. A library of TCRbeta sequences, prepared with unique molecular identifiers, was generated. One entry per CDR3 protein, called by TCRdb with MiXCR from the PCR reads. The table lists hundreds of thousands of distinct CDR3 sequences, 13% of them singletons. Sequences were derived from PBMCs, sampled before TCRalphabeta/CD19-depleted stem cell transplant. The receptors come from a girl under 10 years old with congenital amegakaryocytic thrombocytopenia, due to receive a stem cell transplant.

The chain recombines TRBV7-2 with TRBJ2-1; 15 bases are a match to TRBD2. The CDR3 sequence is 14 residues long. V lost 6 bases to trimming and J lost 12 bases; unmatched junction nucleotides: 6. The germline V gene has CDR1 SGHTA and CDR2 FQGNSA. The DNA of the CDR3 is TGTGCCAGCAGGGCTGGACTAGCGGGAGGGCGGCAGTTCTTC. Translated, it gives CASRAGLAGGRQFF.

A remark on this clonotype: A much larger clone is a single base away; this may be a read error. This chain joins TRBV20-1 and TRBJ1-2, with 9 bases that match TRBD1. CDR3 length equals 17 residues. Germline V gene sequence: CDR1 DFQATT, CDR2 SNEGSKA (reference sequence). The CDR3 reads CCARDSRTGAANYGYTF. CDR3 nucleotides: TGCTGTGCTAGAGATTCAAGGACAGGGGCCGCTAACTATGGCTACACCTTC.

The chain uses TRBV11-2 and TRBJ2-7; D is unresolved. The CDR3 spans 11 residues. V lost 4 bases, J lost 5 bases, and 6 bases lay in between. Germline loops: CDR1 SGHAT, CDR2 FQNNGV. The CDR3 nucleotides read TGTGCCAGCAGCTCACGACACGAGCAGTACTTC. It yields the protein CASSSRHEQYF.

DNA for the CDR3: TGTGCCAGCAGCCCGCGGGACCCAAGAGGGCATGAGCAGTTCTTC. Protein product: CASSPRDPRGHEQFF. This rearrangement joins TRBV3-1 to TRBJ2-1; perhaps TRBD2 as D (6 bases). CDR3 length equals 15 residues. The V gene lost 4 bases and the J gene lost 8 bases, with 18 bases spanning the gap. The germline CDR1 and CDR2 sequences are LGHDT and YNNKEL (reference sequence).

This clonotype has just a few counts. DNA of the CDR3: TGTGCCGAGAGCCGCACAGATACGCAGTATTTT. It yields the protein CAESRTDTQYF. V is TRBV10-3 and J is TRBJ2-3; D is ambiguous. Germline V gene data show CDR1 as ENHRY and CDR2 as SYGVKD. V gave up 11 bases and J gave up 1 base, with 7 bases separating them. CDR3 size: 11 residues.

This clonotype was observed many times. V is TRBV12-3 or TRBV12-4 and J is TRBJ2-1, with D uncertain. The length of the CDR3 is 14 residues. Trimming took off 1 base at V and 6 bases at J, with 10 bases between the two ends. CDR3 protein: CASSLGTAFNEQFF. In nucleotides, the CDR3 is TGTGCCAGCAGTTTAGGGACCGCCTTCAATGAGCAGTTCTTC.

This clonotype was observed at least ten times. This sequence joins TRBV7-6 and TRBJ2-2; no reliable D call. CDR3 length equals 12 residues. The V and J ends lost 4 bases and 8 bases respectively, with 8 bases between them. Germline lookup yields CDR1 SGHVS and CDR2 FNYEAQ. The CDR3 loop reads CASSSAGGELFF. In DNA, the CDR3 is TGTGCCAGCAGCTCGGCTGGGGGGGAGCTGTTTTTT.

This clonotype occurred many times. The chain carries TRBV24-1 and TRBJ2-5; 9 nucleotides match TRBD1. The CDR3 runs to 14 residues. The germline gives CDR1 KGHDR, CDR2 SFDVKD. V gave up 4 bases and J gave up 5 bases; unmatched junction bases: 4. This CDR3 is CATSETGGEETQYF. The DNA of the CDR3 is TGTGCCACCAGTGAGACAGGGGGAGAGGAGACCCAGTACTTC.

This clonotype was observed many times. At one boundary the junction diverges from the germline segment, which might be a read error. This chain connects TRBV5-1 to TRBJ2-3, with D unresolved. The germline V gene has CDR1 SGHRS and CDR2 YFSETQ. CDR3 length equals 13 residues. The CDR3 nucleotides are TGTGCCAGCAGCTTAGGCCCCACAGATACGCAGTATTTT. This sequence encodes CASSLGPTDTQYF.

This clonotype was counted once. A read error is possible here, since a much larger clone lies one base away. The CDR3 DNA reads as TGCAGTGCTAGTAATGTGCCTAGCGGGTTCGGTCATGAGCAGTTCTTC. Translation: CSASNVPSGFGHEQFF. The chain recombines TRBV20-1 with TRBJ2-1, with TRBD2 matching over 8 bases. Germline assignment: CDR1 DFQATT and CDR2 SNEGSKA (reference sequence). The CDR3 contains 16 residues. After removal of 3 bases from V and 8 bases from J, the junction contained 15 bases not matched to a gene.

This clonotype has a count of ten or more. This rearrangement joins TRBV5-1 to TRBJ1-1, with TRBD1 matching over 8 bases. The CDR3 has 15 amino acids. Germline trimming cut 1 base from V and 2 bases from J; bases unmatched to any gene: 4. Germline V gene data show CDR1 as SGHRS and CDR2 as YFSETQ. The DNA for the CDR3 is TGCGCCAGCAGCTTGACTACAGGGGGTAACACTGAAGCTTTCTTT. Its protein is CASSLTTGGNTEAFF.

This clonotype has more than one count but fewer than ten. The rearrangement joins TRBV5-1 to TRBJ2-6; D perhaps matches TRBD1 (6 bases). The CDR3 totals 14 residues. CDR1 SGHRS and CDR2 YFSETQ come from the germline V gene. The V and J ends lost 6 bases and 2 bases respectively, with 9 bases between them. CDR3 in DNA: TGCGCCAGCACAACAGGGACTGGGGCCAACGTCCTGACTTTC. Residues: CASTTGTGANVLTF.

This clonotype was picked up a small number of times. The V and J genes are TRBV4-1 and TRBJ2-7; no definite D call. The CDR3 totals 15 residues. V shed 4 bases and J shed 6 bases, with 19 bases lying between them. Germline V gives CDR1 MGHRA, CDR2 YSYEKL. The CDR3 region is CASSRTTAALSEQYF. The CDR3, as DNA: TGCGCCAGCAGCCGAACCACGGCCGCCCTCTCCGAGCAGTACTTC.

The V gene is TRBV5-5, the J gene TRBJ2-2; tentatively, D is TRBD2 (7 bases). Germline V lookup: CDR1 SGHKS, CDR2 YYEKEE (reference sequence). V was shortened by 4 bases and J by 1 base, with 11 bases between the two germline ends. CDR3 length equals 15 residues. CDR3 nucleotide sequence: TGTGCCAGCAGCCGGGGGGCTGAGAACACCGGGGAGCTGTTTTTT. This encodes CASSRGAENTGELFF. Full variable domain (rest looked up from reference TRBV5-5 and TRBJ2-2): DAGVTQSPTHLIKTRGQQVTLRCSPISGHKSVSWYQQVLGQGPQFIFQYYEKEERGRGNFPDRFSARQFPNYSSELNVNALLLGDSALYLCASSRGAENTGELFFGEGSRLTVL.

This clonotype was detected only once. The chain employs TRBV2 and TRBJ1-5; D gene uncertain. CDR1 is SNHLY, CDR2 FYNNEI, per germline. The germline V and J ends were trimmed by 6 bases and 3 bases, with 9 bases remaining between them. The length of the CDR3 is 13 residues. The CDR3 protein is CASRRDLNQPQHF. For the CDR3, the DNA is TGTGCCAGCAGGAGGGATCTCAATCAGCCCCAGCATTTT.

This clonotype was seen ten or more times. The CDR3 nucleotides are TGCGCCAGCAGCCCCGGACAGGGAAGACCCACTGAAGCTTTCTTT. This encodes CASSPGQGRPTEAFF. This chain uses TRBV5-1 with TRBJ1-1, with 8 bases lining up with TRBD1. CDR1 is SGHRS, CDR2 YFSETQ, per germline. There are 15 residues in the CDR3. Trimming at V came to 4 bases and at J to 4 bases, leaving 9 bases not matched to a gene.

This clonotype was counted only a few times. The chain recombines TRBV7-7 with TRBJ2-1; D is unclear. Germline V gene lookup returns CDR1 SSHAT and CDR2 FNYEAQ (reference sequence). The V end lost 5 bases, the J end lost 8 bases, and 16 bases lay between the germline ends. The CDR3 extends over 14 amino acids. The CDR3 sequence is CASSHTPGSYEQFF. The CDR3, as DNA: TGTGCCAGCAGCCACACGCCCGGATCCTATGAGCAGTTCTTC. The variable domain in full, completed from reference TRBV7-7 and TRBJ2-1, reads GAGVSQSPRYKVTKRGQDVTLRCDPISSHATLYWYQQALGQGPEFLTYFNYEAQPDKSGLPSDRFSAERPEGSISTLTIQRTEQRDSAMYRCASSHTPGSYEQFFGPGTRLTVL.

This chain connects TRBV3-1 to TRBJ2-6, with D unresolved. In germline, CDR1 is LGHDT, CDR2 YNNKEL (reference sequence). Trimming removed 0 bases at V and 4 bases at J, with 7 bases between. The CDR3 length is 15 residues. The CDR3 loop is CASSQEGYGANVLTF. The CDR3 DNA is TGTGCCAGCAGCCAAGAAGGATACGGGGCCAACGTCCTGACTTTC.

This clonotype was observed many times. This CDR3 is CASSLEGPNNEQFF. CDR3 nucleotides: TGCGCCAGCAGCTTGGAGGGCCCCAACAATGAGCAGTTCTTC. This sequence joins TRBV5-1 and TRBJ2-1; D gene ambiguous. The germline CDR1 and CDR2 sequences are SGHRS and YFSETQ. This CDR3 has 14 residues. V was cut by 0 bases and J by 5 bases, with 9 bases left in between.

The sample holds many counts of this clonotype. This chain joins TRBV20-1 and TRBJ2-7; unclear D gene. The V end lost 3 bases, the J end lost 4 bases, and 7 bases lay between the germline ends. Germline CDR1 and CDR2: DFQATT and SNEGSKA (reference sequence). The CDR3 consists of 11 residues. The CDR3 region is CSASLVYEQYF. The CDR3 bases are TGCAGTGCTAGCCTGGTTTACGAGCAGTACTTC.

In its sample, this clonotype was seen many times. The CDR3 loop reads CATLTGTGELFF. The DNA for the CDR3 is TGTGCTACCTTAACGGGCACCGGGGAGCTGTTTTTT. The V and J genes are TRBV6-5 and TRBJ2-2; D remains ambiguous. This CDR3 has 12 amino acids. CDR1 is MNHEY, CDR2 SVGAGI, per germline.

This clonotype was recorded many times. V is TRBV12-3 or TRBV12-4 and J is TRBJ2-5, with TRBD2 matching 7 bases. This CDR3 is built from 16 residues. J was trimmed by 0 bases and V by 3 bases; bases with no gene match: 7. Here the CDR3 reads CASSLLTSSYQETQYF. The CDR3 DNA sequence: TGTGCCAGCAGTTTGTTGACTAGCTCGTACCAAGAGACCCAGTACTTC.

The sample holds many counts of this clonotype. A read error may produce the germline difference seen at one junction end. This sequence joins TRBV12-3 or TRBV12-4 and TRBJ2-5; D is undetermined. The CDR3 extends over 14 amino acids. This CDR3 is CASSLLAGQETQYF. As DNA, the CDR3 is TGCGCCAGCAGCTTGCTTGCCGGCCAAGAGACCCAGTACTTC.

Concerning this clonotype: One junction end does not reproduce the germline sequence, and a read error may be involved. The chain uses TRBV2 and TRBJ2-1; 7 positions match TRBD2. Germline-derived CDR1 and CDR2 are SNHLY and FYNNEI. The CDR3 length is 15 residues. The CDR3 bases are TGTGCCAGCAGTGAAGCCGGGACTACCTACAACGAGCAGTTCTTC. Translation gives CASSEAGTTYNEQFF.

Only a few counts were recorded for this clonotype. The V call is TRBV5-1, the J call TRBJ2-2, with D maybe TRBD2 (6 bases). The length of the CDR3 is 16 residues. In germline, CDR1 is SGHRS, CDR2 YFSETQ. V lost 3 bases and J lost 1, with 13 bases in between. CDR3 loop: CASSSWEAVNTGELFF. CDR3 bases: TGCGCCAGCAGCTCCTGGGAGGCGGTGAACACCGGGGAGCTGTTTTTT.

V gene TRBV5-1 combines with J gene TRBJ2-1; D may be TRBD2 (6 bases). The V gene lost 3 bases and the J gene lost 5 bases, with 18 bases spanning the gap. This CDR3 comprises 16 residues. The germline CDR1 and CDR2 sequences are SGHRS and YFSETQ. As DNA, the CDR3 is TGCGCCAGCAGCTCGGGGGTCGGGGACCCTCACAATGAGCAGTTCTTC. Its translation: CASSSGVGDPHNEQFF.

This clonotype was recorded at least ten times. The chain has TRBV3-1 and TRBJ2-1; 14 bases match TRBD2. Germline CDR1 is LGHDT and CDR2 is YNNKEL (reference sequence). The CDR3 consists of 18 residues. V gave up 1 base and J gave up 4 bases; unmatched junction bases: 6. CDR3 in DNA: TGTGCCAGCAGCCAAGCGGGACTAGCGGGAGCTTCATACAATGAGCAGTTCTTC. It encodes CASSQAGLAGASYNEQFF.

V is TRBV25-1 and J is TRBJ1-2; no clear D. The CDR3 extends over 13 amino acids. Germline V CDR1 and CDR2: MGHDK, SYGVNS. V was trimmed by 1 base and J by 4 bases, leaving 7 bases between them. The CDR3 sequence: CASSESQIYGYTF. The DNA for the CDR3 is TGTGCCAGCAGTGAATCCCAGATCTATGGCTACACCTTC.

The chain carries TRBV30 and TRBJ1-1; D is unresolved. This CDR3 region has 11 residues. Germline V gives CDR1 GTSNPN, CDR2 SVGIG (reference sequence). V gave up 4 bases and J gave up 3 bases, with 6 bases separating them. The CDR3 DNA follows: TGTGCCTGGAAGGAGTACACTGAAGCTTTCTTT. This gives the protein CAWKEYTEAFF.

This clonotype was detected only a few times. The gene calls are TRBV29-1 and TRBJ2-5; D call uncertain. CDR1 and CDR2 from the germline V gene are SQVTM and ANQGSEA. With 5 bases removed from V and 5 bases from J, the gap between germline ends came to 9 bases. The CDR3 loop spans 11 amino acids. The CDR3 coding sequence is TGCAGCGTTCCCTTATATGAGACCCAGTACTTC. As protein: CSVPLYETQYF.